A single sample gave rise to the 12 T cell receptor beta chains below, sequenced in a study of CD8+CD57+ T cells in acquired aplastic anemia. Individuals selected for sequencing had exhibited CD8+CD57+ cell expansion on flow cytometry. Genomic DNA, the template, was used for profiling of the TCR beta VDJ and CDR3. TCRdb ran MiXCR on the reads and lists one entry per CDR3 protein. The sample lists approximately 80,000 distinct CDR3 sequences, around 70% seen once, with approximately 78% in the top ten. Sequencing input: sorted CD4+, CD8+, or CD8+CD57+ T cells (not recorded which) from PBMCs. Receptors were obtained from a human donor with aplastic anemia.

The chain links TRBV12-3 or TRBV12-4 to TRBJ2-3; tentative D call: TRBD1 (6 bases). This CDR3 contains 18 residues. V was shortened by 3 bases and J by 1 base, with 20 bases between the two germline ends. CDR3 coding DNA: TGTGCCAGCAGTTTGGGGGCGGGTACGAGACCTGGCACAGATACGCAGTATTTT. It yields the protein CASSLGAGTRPGTDTQYF.

Here the CDR3 reads CASSFPGQGFSEQYF. The CDR3 bases are TGTGCCAGCAGCTTTCCGGGACAGGGCTTCTCCGAGCAGTACTTC. V and J are TRBV7-9 and TRBJ2-7; 9 bases match TRBD1. Trimming at V came to 3 bases and at J to 6 bases, leaving 9 bases not matched to a gene. Germline lookup yields CDR1 SEHNR and CDR2 FQNEAQ (reference sequence). The CDR3 is 15 amino acids.

The rearrangement links TRBV20-1 to TRBJ2-7, with TRBD1 identical over 8 bases. The CDR3 totals 14 residues. Looked up from germline, CDR1 is DFQATT and CDR2 is SNEGSKA (reference sequence). Germline trimming cut 4 bases from V and 5 bases from J; bases unmatched to any gene: 10. CDR3 amino acids: CSATLRTGFDEQYF. The CDR3 nucleotides are TGCAGTGCTACCCTTAGGACAGGGTTCGACGAGCAGTACTTC.

The CDR3: CASSLDGLGQPQHF. In nucleotides, the CDR3 is TGCGCCAGCAGCTTGGATGGGTTAGGGCAGCCCCAGCATTTT. This rearrangement joins TRBV5-1 to TRBJ1-5, with no clear D. V lost 0 bases, J lost 7 bases, and 11 bases lay in between. The CDR3 has 14 residues. Germline CDR1 reads SGHRS; CDR2 reads YFSETQ.

The J gene is TRBJ1-4, the V gene TRBV7-3; unclear D gene. The CDR3 runs 13 residues. Germline values: CDR1 SGHTA, CDR2 FQGTGA. Deletions cut 6 bases from V and 5 bases from J, with 10 bases between. The CDR3 loop is CASSATENEKLFF. As DNA, the CDR3 is TGTGCCAGCAGTGCTACAGAGAATGAAAAACTGTTTTTT. The full variable domain, rest sourced from reference TRBV7-3 and TRBJ1-4, is GAGVSQTPSNKVTEKGKYVELRCDPISGHTALYWYRQSLGQGPEFLIYFQGTGAADDSGLPNDRFFAVRPEGSVSTLKIQRTERGDSAVYLCASSATENEKLFFGSGTQLSVL.

The chain uses TRBV24-1 and TRBJ2-2; a weak D match, TRBD2 (5 bases). The CDR3 sequence is 13 residues long. The germline V gene encodes CDR1 KGHDR and CDR2 SFDVKD. Deletions cut 7 bases from V and 5 bases from J, with 10 bases between. CDR3 amino acids: CATRARETGELFF. DNA of the CDR3: TGTGCCACCAGAGCGAGGGAGACCGGGGAGCTGTTTTTT.

The rearrangement links TRBV19 to TRBJ1-6; D is possibly TRBD1 (5 bases). Germline assignment: CDR1 LNHDA and CDR2 SQIVND (reference sequence). V lost 5 bases, J lost 7 bases, and 15 bases lay in between. CDR3 length: 15 residues. CDR3 in amino acids: CASSSRRGENSPLHF. CDR3 sequence (DNA): TGTGCCAGTAGTTCCCGACGGGGGGAAAATTCACCCCTCCACTTT.

The chain joins TRBV7-3 to TRBJ1-1; no firm D call. Germline V gene sequence: CDR1 SGHTA, CDR2 FQGTGA. The CDR3 covers 12 residues. V was clipped by 2 bases and J by 5 bases, with 6 bases between them. CDR3: CASSLEWTEAFF. CDR3 in DNA: TGTGCCAGCAGCTTAGAGTGGACTGAAGCTTTCTTT.

As to this clonotype: A junction boundary mismatches the germline segment, possibly from a read error. The chain employs TRBV7-7 and TRBJ2-7; unclear D gene. Germline loops: CDR1 SSHAT, CDR2 FNYEAQ (reference sequence). The CDR3 totals 14 residues. As DNA, the CDR3 is TGTGCTAGCAGCTTAGTCGAGCGCGCCTGGGAGCAGTACTTC. Its protein product is CASSLVERAWEQYF.

V is TRBV7-2 and J is TRBJ2-3; 9 bases are shared with TRBD2. In germline, CDR1 is SGHTA, CDR2 FQGNSA. V dropped 1 base and J dropped 1; count of bases not matched to a gene: 6. This CDR3 is built from 17 residues. CDR3 DNA: TGTGCCAGCAGCTTAGGGCGGGAGGGACTCGGCACAGATACGCAGTATTTT. This codes for CASSLGREGLGTDTQYF.

The chain has TRBV7-9 and TRBJ2-7; TRBD1 agrees at 8 bases. Germline CDR1 is SEHNR and CDR2 is FQNEAQ (reference sequence). The junction had 7 bases not matched to a gene; V was cut back by 7 bases and J by 2 bases. The CDR3 has 14 amino acids. CDR3 sequence (DNA): TGTGCCAGCACGTCGCCGGGACAGGCCTACGAGCAGTACTTC. Protein: CASTSPGQAYEQYF.

The sample holds a few counts of this clonotype. This chain connects TRBV10-3 to TRBJ2-7; D may be TRBD1 (7 bases). There are 13 residues in the CDR3. Trimming took off 7 bases at V and 5 bases at J, with 15 bases between the two ends. Germline V gene sequence: CDR1 ENHRY, CDR2 SYGVKD. The chain's CDR3 is CAIKGQGGDEQYF. As DNA, the CDR3 is TGTGCCATCAAAGGGCAGGGGGGCGACGAGCAGTACTTC.